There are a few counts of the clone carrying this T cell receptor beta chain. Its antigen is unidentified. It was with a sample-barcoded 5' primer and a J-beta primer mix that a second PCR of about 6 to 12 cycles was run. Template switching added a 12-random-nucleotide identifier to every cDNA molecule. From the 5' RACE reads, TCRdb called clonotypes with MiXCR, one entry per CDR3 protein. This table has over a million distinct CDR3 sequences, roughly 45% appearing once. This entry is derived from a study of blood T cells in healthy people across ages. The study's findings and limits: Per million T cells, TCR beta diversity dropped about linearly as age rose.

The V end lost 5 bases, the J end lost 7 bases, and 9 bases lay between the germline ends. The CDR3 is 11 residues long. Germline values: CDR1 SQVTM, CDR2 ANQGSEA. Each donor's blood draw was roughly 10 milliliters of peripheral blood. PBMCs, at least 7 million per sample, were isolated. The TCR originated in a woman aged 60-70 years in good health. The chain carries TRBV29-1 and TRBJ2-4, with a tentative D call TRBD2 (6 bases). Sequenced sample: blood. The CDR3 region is CSVLGGNIQYF. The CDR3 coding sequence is TGCAGCGTTTTAGGAGGGAACATTCAGTACTTC.